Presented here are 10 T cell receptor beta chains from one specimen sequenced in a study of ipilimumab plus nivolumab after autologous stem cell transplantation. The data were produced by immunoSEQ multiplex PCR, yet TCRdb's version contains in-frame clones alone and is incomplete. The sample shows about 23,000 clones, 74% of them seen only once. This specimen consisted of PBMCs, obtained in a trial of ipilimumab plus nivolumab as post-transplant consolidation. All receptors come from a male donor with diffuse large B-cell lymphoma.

CDR3 residues: CASTPSGGSTGELFF. The CDR3 nucleotides are TGCGCCAGCACCCCTTCAGGGGGCAGCACCGGGGAGCTGTTTTTT. The chain carries TRBV5-1 and TRBJ2-2, with 8 nucleotides matching TRBD1. The CDR3 is made up of 15 amino acids. Looked up from germline, CDR1 is SGHRS and CDR2 is YFSETQ. Losses at the gene ends were 6 bases for V and 4 bases for J; bases not matched to a gene: 8.

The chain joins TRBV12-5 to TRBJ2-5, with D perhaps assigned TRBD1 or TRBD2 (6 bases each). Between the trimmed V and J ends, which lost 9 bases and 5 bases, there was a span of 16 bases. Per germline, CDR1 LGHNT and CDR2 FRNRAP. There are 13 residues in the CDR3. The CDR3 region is CASEGGFMETQYF. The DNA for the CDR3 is TGTGCTAGCGAAGGGGGGTTTATGGAGACCCAGTACTTC.

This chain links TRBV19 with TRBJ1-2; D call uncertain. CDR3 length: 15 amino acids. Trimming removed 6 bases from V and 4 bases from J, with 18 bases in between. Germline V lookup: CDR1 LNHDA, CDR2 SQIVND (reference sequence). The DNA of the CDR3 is TGTGCCAGTAGCCCAACGAGACAAGAGGGCTATGGCTACACCTTC. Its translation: CASSPTRQEGYGYTF.

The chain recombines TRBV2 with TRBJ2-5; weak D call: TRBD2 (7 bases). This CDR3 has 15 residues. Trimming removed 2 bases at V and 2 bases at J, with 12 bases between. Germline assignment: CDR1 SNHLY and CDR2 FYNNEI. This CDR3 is CASSEQRGGQETQYF. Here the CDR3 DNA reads TGTGCCAGCAGTGAACAGAGGGGGGGGCAAGAGACCCAGTACTTC.

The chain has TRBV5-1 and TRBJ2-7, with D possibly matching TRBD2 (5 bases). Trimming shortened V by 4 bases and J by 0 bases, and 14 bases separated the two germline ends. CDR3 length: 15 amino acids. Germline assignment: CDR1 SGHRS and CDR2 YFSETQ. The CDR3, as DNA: TGCGCCAGCAGCCCAGGCGGGTGGGTCTCCTACGAGCAGTACTTC. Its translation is CASSPGGWVSYEQYF.

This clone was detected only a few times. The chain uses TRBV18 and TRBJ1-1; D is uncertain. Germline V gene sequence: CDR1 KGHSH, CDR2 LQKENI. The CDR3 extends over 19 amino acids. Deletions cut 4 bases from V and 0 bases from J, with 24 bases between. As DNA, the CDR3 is TGTGCCAGCTCACTCAACCGGGCCTTTTTCCCAATGCTGAACACTGAAGCTTTCTTT. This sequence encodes CASSLNRAFFPMLNTEAFF.

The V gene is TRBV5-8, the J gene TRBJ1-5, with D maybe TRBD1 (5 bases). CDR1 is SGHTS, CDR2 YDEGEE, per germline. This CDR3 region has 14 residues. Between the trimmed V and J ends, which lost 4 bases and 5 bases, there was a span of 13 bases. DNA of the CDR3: TGTGCCAGCAGCCCAAATCAGGGTTATCAGCCCCAGCATTTT. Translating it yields CASSPNQGYQPQHF.

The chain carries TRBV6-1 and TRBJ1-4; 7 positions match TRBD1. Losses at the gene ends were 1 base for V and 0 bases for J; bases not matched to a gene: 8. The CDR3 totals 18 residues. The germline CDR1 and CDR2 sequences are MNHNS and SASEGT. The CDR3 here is CASSEGAGGLSTNEKLFF. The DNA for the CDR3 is TGTGCCAGCAGTGAAGGGGCAGGGGGACTTTCAACTAATGAAAAACTGTTTTTT.

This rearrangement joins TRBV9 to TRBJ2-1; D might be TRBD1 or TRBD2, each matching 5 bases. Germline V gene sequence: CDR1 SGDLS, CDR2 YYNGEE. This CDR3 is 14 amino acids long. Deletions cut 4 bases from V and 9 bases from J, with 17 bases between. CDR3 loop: CASSPGAPSGEQFF. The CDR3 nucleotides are TGTGCCAGCAGCCCCGGGGCTCCATCCGGTGAGCAGTTCTTC.

This CDR3 is CAWSGRIGNTIYF. CDR3 in DNA: TGTGCCTGGAGTGGGCGCATAGGAAACACCATATATTTT. The chain uses TRBV30 and TRBJ1-3; D ambiguous. The CDR3 is 13 amino acids. Trimming cost V 1 base and J 4 bases, with 8 bases left between them. CDR1 is GTSNPN and CDR2 is SVGIG in the germline V gene (reference sequence). The entire variable domain, with the rest obtained from reference TRBV30 and TRBJ1-3, is as follows: SQTIHQWPATLVQPVGSPLSLECTVEGTSNPNLYWYRQAAGRGLQLLFYSVGIGQISSEVPQNLSASRPQDRQFILSSKKLLLSDSGFYLCAWSGRIGNTIYFGEGSWLTVV.